The 6 T cell receptor beta chains below come from one sample, sequenced in a study. TCRdb called the 5' RACE reads again in MiXCR, with one record for every CDR3 protein. The table lists 55,000 to 70,000 distinct CDR3 sequences, 25% to 35% of them singletons, with approximately 3% in the top ten. Sequenced sample: tumor-infiltrating memory CD4+ T cells sorted from the breast tumor. Subset meaning: memory CD4+ T cells, CD4+CD45RO+CD25-. These receptors all stem from a female donor with breast cancer.

This rearrangement joins TRBV29-1 to TRBJ2-2; D is possibly TRBD1 or TRBD2 (6 bases each). CDR3 size: 15 residues. The ends were cut back, 2 bases at V and 6 bases at J, with 16 bases in the middle. CDR1 is SQVTM, CDR2 ANQGSEA, per germline. CDR3 residues: CSVESGGDMPGELFF. The CDR3 DNA follows: TGCAGCGTTGAATCCGGGGGCGATATGCCCGGGGAGCTGTTTTTT.

As for this clonotype: Possible read error: a much larger clone is one base away. The V and J genes are TRBV24-1 and TRBJ2-1, with 10 bases that match TRBD2. The CDR3 contains 17 residues. The trim removed 7 bases at V and 9 bases at J, leaving 17 bases unmatched. The V gene's germline CDR1 is KGHDR and CDR2 SFDVKD. CDR3 sequence: CATRDPTTPSGSGEQFF. As DNA, the CDR3 is TGTGCCACCAGGGACCCCACAACCCCTAGCGGGAGCGGTGAGCAGTTCTTC.

This clonotype turned up a few times. V is TRBV6-5 and J is TRBJ1-2, with a possible D match to TRBD1 (6 bases). CDR3 length: 13 amino acids. Germline loops: CDR1 MNHEY, CDR2 SVGAGI. V gave up 5 bases and J gave up 8 bases, with 15 bases separating them. CDR3 in DNA: TGTGCCAGCAGTCGTGCACAGGGTCGGGGCTACACCTTC. Translated, it gives CASSRAQGRGYTF.

This clonotype was seen a few times. J is TRBJ2-1 and V is TRBV20-1, with a tentative D call TRBD2 (5 bases). This CDR3 comprises 14 residues. Trimming removed 1 base at V and 5 bases at J, with 12 bases between. The germline gives CDR1 DFQATT, CDR2 SNEGSKA (reference sequence). This CDR3 reads CSARVGSRDNEQFF. For the CDR3, the DNA is TGCAGTGCTAGAGTTGGGAGTAGGGACAATGAGCAGTTCTTC.

The gene calls are TRBV7-2 and TRBJ2-1, with TRBD1 matching over 10 bases. V trimming: 5 bases; J trimming: 8 bases; junction bases outside the gene matches: 3. Germline values: CDR1 SGHTA, CDR2 FQGNSA. The CDR3 extends over 13 amino acids. The CDR3 spells CASSVDRGHEQFF. Written as DNA, the CDR3 is TGTGCCAGCAGCGTCGACAGGGGGCATGAGCAGTTCTTC. The variable domain in full, with the rest retrieved from reference TRBV7-2 and TRBJ2-1, is GAGVSQSPSNKVTEKGKDVELRCDPISGHTALYWYRQSLGQGLEFLIYFQGNSAPDKSGLPSDRFSAERTGGSVSTLTIQRTQQEDSAVYLCASSVDRGHEQFFGPGTRLTVL.

The chain uses TRBV5-1 and TRBJ1-1, with D uncertain. The CDR3 is made up of 14 amino acids. Trimming cost V 0 bases and J 7 bases, with 13 bases left between them. The germline V gene has CDR1 SGHRS and CDR2 YFSETQ. The CDR3: CASSLDRAVGEAFF. CDR3 in DNA: TGCGCCAGCAGCTTGGACCGGGCGGTGGGTGAAGCTTTCTTT.